Detailed here is one TCR beta chain. The entry originates in a study of cytomegalovirus exposure and HLA in healthy donors. Separate from the 666-subject first cohort was the approximately 110-subject validation cohort, to which the donors belonged. The CDR3 has 13 amino acids. V lost 6 bases and J lost 8; bases outside the gene matches: 4. Germline CDR1 and CDR2: ENHRY and SYGVKD. Repertoires were generated with immunoSEQ multiplex PCR, while TCRdb's copy carries only in-frame clones and drops some. The sample lists some 150,000 clones, 90% to 95% occurring once. Sample: PBMCs. This chain connects TRBV10-3 to TRBJ2-1; TRBD2 matches 10 bases. This TCR was sampled from a man aged 18 to 35 in good health and CMV-seronegative. The CDR3 here is CAIRGLASHEQFF. The CDR3 region has the DNA TGTGCCATCAGGGGACTAGCGAGCCATGAGCAGTTCTTC.